This TCR beta chain was sequenced during a study of cytomegalovirus exposure and HLA in healthy donors. Overall study findings and caveats: A later analysis reportedly identified an Asian-associated ancestry cluster as carrying fewer N-insertions than the roughly 720-donor mean.

The CDR3 is 13 residues long. The germline CDR1 and CDR2 sequences are SGHRS and YFSETQ. The germline V and J ends were trimmed by 5 bases and 2 bases, with 7 bases remaining between them. To note about this clone: Its antigen is undetermined.

PCR was performed using 60 Vbeta and 13 Jbeta primers. As handled by the study authors: In a later analysis, of 80 million to 90 million unique beta chains, about 11 million appeared in at least two donors. Sequencing was performed with immunoSEQ multiplex PCR; in TCRdb, only in-frame clones are kept and a portion is missing. For V, J and clone size, that table is used; D and trimming come from the DNA. Here the sample spans over 150,000 clones, approximately 80% being singletons. Material: PBMCs. This rearrangement joins TRBV5-1 to TRBJ2-2; D remains ambiguous. The sequence was obtained from a woman aged 30 to 39 in good health and CMV-seronegative. DNA of the CDR3: TGCGCCAGCAGGCCCACAAACACCGGGGAGCTGTTTTTT. It translates to CASRPTNTGELFF.